The 13 T cell receptor beta chains below come from one sample, sequenced in a study of blood T cells in healthy people across ages. The second PCR ran roughly 7 to 12 cycles with a sample-barcoded 5' primer and J-beta primers. From the 5' RACE reads, TCRdb called clonotypes with MiXCR, one entry per CDR3 protein. The table includes roughly 800,000 distinct CDR3 sequences, 35% to 40% detected once. The sample taken for sequencing was blood. The receptor set was obtained from a man between 18 and 29 years old in good health.

The J gene is TRBJ2-7, the V gene TRBV6-2 or TRBV6-3; 9 bases agree with TRBD2. CDR1 and CDR2 (germline): MNHEY, SVGEGT. V shed 6 bases and J 4 bases; nucleotides not matched to a gene: 10. This CDR3 contains 15 residues. The DNA of the CDR3 is TGTGCCAGCAGCCTCAATAGCGGGGGCCGGTACGAGCAGTACTTC. Its protein is CASSLNSGGRYEQYF.

Worth noting for this clonotype: Given a much more abundant clone one base away, this may be a read error. The chain's CDR3 is CASSVASGGADNEQFF. The CDR3, as DNA: TGTGCCAGCAGCGTAGCTTCGGGGGGCGCCGACAATGAGCAGTTCTTC. J is TRBJ2-1 and V is TRBV9, with TRBD2 as a possible D gene (7 bases). Trimming removed 0 bases from V and 5 bases from J, with 15 bases in between. The germline V gene has CDR1 SGDLS and CDR2 YYNGEE. This CDR3 spans 16 amino acids.

This clonotype was counted only a few times. The gene calls are TRBV20-1 and TRBJ1-1; unclear D gene. Between the trimmed V and J ends, which lost 0 bases and 1 base, there was a span of 12 bases. Germline values: CDR1 DFQATT, CDR2 SNEGSKA (reference sequence). This CDR3 has 15 amino acids. The CDR3 sequence: CSARDVRAPNTEAFF. The CDR3 DNA reads TGCAGTGCTAGAGATGTAAGGGCCCCGAACACTGAAGCTTTCTTT.

In regard to this clonotype: This may be a read error, as it is one base from a much larger clone. The chain joins TRBV15 to TRBJ1-6; perhaps TRBD1 as D (5 bases). From germline, CDR1 is LNHNV and CDR2 YYDKDF (reference sequence). V shed 1 base and J shed 7 bases, with 8 bases lying between them. CDR3 length: 14 residues. The CDR3 sequence: CATSRGRVNSPLHF. The CDR3 DNA sequence: TGTGCCACCAGCAGAGGCAGGGTGAATTCACCCCTCCACTTT.

This clonotype was observed a few times. One junction end does not reproduce the germline sequence, and a read error may be involved. This chain joins TRBV7-2 and TRBJ2-7; D is unclear. The germline V gene has CDR1 SGHTA and CDR2 FQGNSA. There are 12 residues in the CDR3. This CDR3 reads CASILGTYEQYF. The CDR3 DNA reads as TGTGCCAGCATCTTAGGGACCTACGAGCAGTACTTC.

The rearrangement joins TRBV20-1 to TRBJ2-3, with D unclear. CDR3 length: 14 amino acids. Trimming took 5 bases from V and 0 from J, leaving 12 bases between them. From germline, CDR1 is DFQATT and CDR2 SNEGSKA (reference sequence). The CDR3 nucleotides read TGCAGTGCTCCCCCAGCGTCTAGCACAGATACGCAGTATTTT. Translated, it gives CSAPPASSTDTQYF.

The chain employs TRBV7-3 and TRBJ1-1; D call uncertain. The CDR3 loop spans 17 amino acids. Germline CDR1 and CDR2: SGHTA and FQGTGA. V was clipped by 0 bases and J by 4 bases, with 18 bases between them. As DNA, the CDR3 is TGTGCCAGCAGCTTAACGTTAAATGACCCATGGGGCACTGAAGCTTTCTTT. This encodes CASSLTLNDPWGTEAFF.

This chain joins TRBV7-2 and TRBJ2-2; a weak D match, TRBD2 (6 bases). CDR1 SGHTA and CDR2 FQGNSA come from the germline V gene. The CDR3 contains 14 residues. Deletions cut 8 bases from V and 1 base from J, with 11 bases between. Here the CDR3 reads CASSTGRNTGELFF. CDR3 DNA sequence: TGTGCCAGCTCCACCGGGAGGAACACCGGGGAGCTGTTTTTT.

This rearrangement joins TRBV12-3 or TRBV12-4 to TRBJ2-4; 8 positions match TRBD1. The CDR3 is 14 amino acids. Losses at the gene ends were 2 bases for V and 13 bases for J; bases not matched to a gene: 10. The CDR3: CASSLWQGAEEQYF. CDR3 coding DNA: TGTGCCAGCAGTTTATGGCAGGGGGCTGAGGAGCAGTACTTC.

About this clonotype itself: A much larger clone differs by one base, so this may be a read error. The rearrangement links TRBV4-1 to TRBJ1-2; D might be TRBD1 (5 bases). Germline assignment: CDR1 MGHRA and CDR2 YSYEKL. The CDR3 runs 15 residues. This chain's CDR3 is CASSQLPGTGYGCTF. The CDR3 coding sequence is TGCGCCAGCAGCCAGCTGCCCGGGACGGGCTATGGCTGCACCTTC.

Concerning this clonotype: This sequence may be a read error, since a much larger clone differs from it by one base. The chain links TRBV12-3 or TRBV12-4 to TRBJ2-3, with a possible D match to TRBD1 (5 bases). V was cut by 7 bases and J by 4 bases, with 15 bases left in between. This CDR3 spans 14 amino acids. The CDR3: CASTLTVSADTQYF. CDR3 nucleotide sequence: TGTGCCAGCACCCTGACAGTCAGCGCAGATACGCAGTATTTT.

This chain joins TRBV9 and TRBJ2-3, with TRBD2 identical over 7 bases. The CDR3 spans 13 residues. Trimming removed 0 bases from V and 7 bases from J; junction bases left unmatched: 2. Germline V gene sequence: CDR1 SGDLS, CDR2 YYNGEE. CDR3 in amino acids: CASSVVGGYTQYF. The DNA for the CDR3 is TGTGCCAGCAGCGTAGTGGGGGGGTATACGCAGTATTTT.

In its sample, this clonotype was seen a few times. The genes are TRBV12-3 or TRBV12-4 and TRBJ2-7; 11 bases line up with TRBD2. The CDR3 loop spans 15 amino acids. The trim removed 3 bases at V and 7 bases at J, leaving 8 bases unmatched. CDR3 nucleotides: TGTGCCAGCAGTTTTAGCGGGGGGGCCTCCGGGGAGCAGTACTTC. It codes for CASSFSGGASGEQYF.